This TCR beta chain was recorded in a study of T-cell reconstitution after alpha-beta-depleted transplantation in children. The trim removed 0 bases at V and 6 bases at J, leaving 6 bases unmatched. Germline V lookup: CDR1 SGHRS, CDR2 YFSETQ. CDR3 size: 16 residues. Preparation of the TCRbeta library involved a method that used unique molecular identifiers. TCRdb reanalysed the PCR reads using MiXCR and keeps one entry per CDR3 protein. Among approximately 510,000 distinct CDR3 sequences listed, approximately 20% were seen once. The chain is built from TRBV5-1 and TRBJ2-1, with TRBD2 matching 10 bases. The source is a human donor who donated a stem cell graft to a child with acute lymphoblastic leukemia. The input for sequencing was PBMCs from the stem cell graft donor, taken from the stem cell graft. For the CDR3, the DNA is TGCGCCAGCAGCTTGGCCGGACTAGCGGAGATCAATGAGCAGTTCTTC. Encoded protein: CASSLAGLAEINEQFF.